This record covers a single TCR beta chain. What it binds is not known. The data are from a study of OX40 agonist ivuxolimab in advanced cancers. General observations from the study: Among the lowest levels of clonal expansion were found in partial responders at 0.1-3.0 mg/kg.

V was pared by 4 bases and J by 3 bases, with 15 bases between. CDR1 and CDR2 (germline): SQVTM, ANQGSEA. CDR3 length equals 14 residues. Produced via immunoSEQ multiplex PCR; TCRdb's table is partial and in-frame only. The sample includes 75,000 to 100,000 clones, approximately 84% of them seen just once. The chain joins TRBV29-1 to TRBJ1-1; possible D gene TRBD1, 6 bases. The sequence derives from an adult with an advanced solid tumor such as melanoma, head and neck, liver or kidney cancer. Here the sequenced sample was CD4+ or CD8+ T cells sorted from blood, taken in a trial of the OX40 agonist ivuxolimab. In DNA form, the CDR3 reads TGCAGCGTTGGCAGGGGTTGGAGCGACACTGAAGCTTTCTTT. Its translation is CSVGRGWSDTEAFF.